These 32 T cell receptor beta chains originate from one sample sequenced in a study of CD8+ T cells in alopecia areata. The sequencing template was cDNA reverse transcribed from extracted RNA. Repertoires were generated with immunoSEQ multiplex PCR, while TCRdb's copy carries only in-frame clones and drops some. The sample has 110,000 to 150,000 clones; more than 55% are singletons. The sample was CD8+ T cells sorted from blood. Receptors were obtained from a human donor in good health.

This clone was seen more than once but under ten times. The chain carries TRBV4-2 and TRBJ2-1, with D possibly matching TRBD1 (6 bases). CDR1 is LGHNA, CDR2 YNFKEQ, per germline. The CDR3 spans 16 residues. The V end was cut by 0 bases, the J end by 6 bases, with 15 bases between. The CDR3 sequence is CASSQEGDTRVNEQFF. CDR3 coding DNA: TGTGCCAGCAGCCAAGAGGGGGACACGCGGGTCAATGAGCAGTTCTTC.

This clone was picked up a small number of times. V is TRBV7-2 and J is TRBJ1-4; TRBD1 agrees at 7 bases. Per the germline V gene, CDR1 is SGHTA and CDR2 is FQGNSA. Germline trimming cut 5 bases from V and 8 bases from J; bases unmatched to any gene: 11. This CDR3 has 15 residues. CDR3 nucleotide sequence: TGTGCCAGCAGCCAAGGTACAGGGGCGGAAGAAAAACTGTTTTTT. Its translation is CASSQGTGAEEKLFF. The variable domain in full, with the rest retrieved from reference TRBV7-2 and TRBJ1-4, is GAGVSQSPSNKVTEKGKDVELRCDPISGHTALYWYRQSLGQGLEFLIYFQGNSAPDKSGLPSDRFSAERTGGSVSTLTIQRTQQEDSAVYLCASSQGTGAEEKLFFGSGTQLSVL.

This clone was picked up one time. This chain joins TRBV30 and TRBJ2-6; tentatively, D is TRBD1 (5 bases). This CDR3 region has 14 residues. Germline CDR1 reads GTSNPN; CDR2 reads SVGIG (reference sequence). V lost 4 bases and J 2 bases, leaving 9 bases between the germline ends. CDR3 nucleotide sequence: TGTGCCTGGACTCCAGGGACTGGGGCCAACGTCCTGACTTTC. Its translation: CAWTPGTGANVLTF.

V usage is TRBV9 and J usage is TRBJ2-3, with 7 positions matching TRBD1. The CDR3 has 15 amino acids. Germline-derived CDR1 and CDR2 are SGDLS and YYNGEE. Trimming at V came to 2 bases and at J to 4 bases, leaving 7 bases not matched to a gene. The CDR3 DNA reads TGTGCCAGCAGCGTCACAGGGGATAGGGCAGATACGCAGTATTTT. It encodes CASSVTGDRADTQYF.

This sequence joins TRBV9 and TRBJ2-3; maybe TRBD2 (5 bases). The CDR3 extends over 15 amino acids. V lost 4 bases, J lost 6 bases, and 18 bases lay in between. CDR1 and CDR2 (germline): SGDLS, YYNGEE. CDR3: CASSPISDWVDTQYF. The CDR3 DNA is TGTGCCAGCAGCCCCATTTCGGACTGGGTCGATACGCAGTATTTT.

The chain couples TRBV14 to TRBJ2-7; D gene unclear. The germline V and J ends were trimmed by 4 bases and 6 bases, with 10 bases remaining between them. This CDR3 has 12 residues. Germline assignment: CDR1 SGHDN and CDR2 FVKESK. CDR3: CASSPGPGEQYF. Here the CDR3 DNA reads TGTGCCAGCAGCCCAGGACCGGGCGAGCAGTACTTC.

The CDR3 loop reads CASSPRRNEKETQYF. DNA for the CDR3: TGTGCCAGCAGTCCCCGCAGAAATGAAAAAGAGACCCAGTACTTC. The gene calls are TRBV6-5 and TRBJ2-5; D gene unclear. Germline-derived CDR1 and CDR2 are MNHEY and SVGAGI. Trimming cost V 5 bases and J 3 bases, with 16 bases left between them. The CDR3 is 15 residues long.

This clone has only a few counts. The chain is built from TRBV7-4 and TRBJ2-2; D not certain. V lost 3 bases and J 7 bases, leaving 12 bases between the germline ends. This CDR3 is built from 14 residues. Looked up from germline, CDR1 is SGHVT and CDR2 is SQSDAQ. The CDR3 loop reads CASSFWPPNGELFF. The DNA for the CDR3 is TGTGCCAGCAGCTTCTGGCCACCTAACGGGGAGCTGTTTTTT.

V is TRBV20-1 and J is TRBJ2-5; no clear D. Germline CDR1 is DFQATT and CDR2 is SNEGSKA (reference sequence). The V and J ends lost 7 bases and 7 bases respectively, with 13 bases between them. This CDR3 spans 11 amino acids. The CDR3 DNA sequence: TGCAGTGGACCCCAAGGGTGGACCCAGTACTTC. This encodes CSGPQGWTQYF.

The CDR3 here is CSVGLLTGFGYTIYF. The CDR3 DNA sequence: TGCAGCGTTGGCCTACTAACAGGTTTCGGGTACACCATATATTTT. The V gene is TRBV29-1, the J gene TRBJ1-3; TRBD1 might be the D (5 bases). This CDR3 has 15 amino acids. Germline V CDR1 and CDR2: SQVTM, ANQGSEA. Between the trimmed V and J ends, which lost 4 bases and 8 bases, there was a span of 21 bases.

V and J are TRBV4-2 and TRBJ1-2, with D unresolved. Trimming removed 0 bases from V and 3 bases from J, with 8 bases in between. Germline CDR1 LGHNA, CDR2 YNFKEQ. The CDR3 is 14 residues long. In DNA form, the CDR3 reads TGTGCCAGCAGCCAAGAAGGGTCGTACTATGGCTACACCTTC. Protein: CASSQEGSYYGYTF.

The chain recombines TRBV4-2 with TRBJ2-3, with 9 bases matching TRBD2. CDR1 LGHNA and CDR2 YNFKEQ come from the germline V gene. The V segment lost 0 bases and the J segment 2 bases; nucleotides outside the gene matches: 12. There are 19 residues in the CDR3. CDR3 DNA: TGTGCCAGCAGCCAAGAAGAAGAGTGGGCGGGAGGGCCCACAGATACGCAGTATTTT. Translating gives CASSQEEEWAGGPTDTQYF.

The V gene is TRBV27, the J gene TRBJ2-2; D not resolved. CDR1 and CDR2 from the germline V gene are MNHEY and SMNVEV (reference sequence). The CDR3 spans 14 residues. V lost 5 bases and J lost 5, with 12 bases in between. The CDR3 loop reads CASSPARSTGELFF. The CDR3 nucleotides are TGTGCCAGCAGTCCCGCCCGCTCGACCGGGGAGCTGTTTTTT.

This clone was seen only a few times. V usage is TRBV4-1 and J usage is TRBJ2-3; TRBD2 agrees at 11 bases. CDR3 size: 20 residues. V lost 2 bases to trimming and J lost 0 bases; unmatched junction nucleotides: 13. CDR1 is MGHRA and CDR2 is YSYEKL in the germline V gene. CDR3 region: CASSQNPLSGRVTSTDTQYF. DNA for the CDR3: TGCGCCAGCAGCCAAAACCCCCTTAGCGGGAGGGTAACTAGCACAGATACGCAGTATTTT.

CDR3 coding DNA: TGTGCCATCAGTGAAATGGTAGCCAATGAGCAGTTCTTC. Translating it yields CAISEMVANEQFF. The chain joins TRBV10-3 to TRBJ2-1; the D is unclear. Trimming took 3 bases from V and 6 from J, leaving 9 bases between them. This CDR3 comprises 13 residues. CDR1 is ENHRY and CDR2 is SYGVKD in the germline V gene.

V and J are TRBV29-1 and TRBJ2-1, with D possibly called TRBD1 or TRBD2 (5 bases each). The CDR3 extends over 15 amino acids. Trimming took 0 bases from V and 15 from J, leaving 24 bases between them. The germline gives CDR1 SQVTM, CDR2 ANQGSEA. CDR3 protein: CSVEDKRGMFGDLFF. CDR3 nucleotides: TGCAGCGTTGAAGATAAGAGGGGAATGTTCGGGGATTTGTTCTTC.

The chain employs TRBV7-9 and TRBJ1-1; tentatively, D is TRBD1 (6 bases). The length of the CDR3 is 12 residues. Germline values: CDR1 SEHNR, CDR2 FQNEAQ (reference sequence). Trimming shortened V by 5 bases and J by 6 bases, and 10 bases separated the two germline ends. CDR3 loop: CASSQGFSEAFF. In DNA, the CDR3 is TGTGCCAGCAGCCAGGGGTTCTCTGAAGCTTTCTTT.

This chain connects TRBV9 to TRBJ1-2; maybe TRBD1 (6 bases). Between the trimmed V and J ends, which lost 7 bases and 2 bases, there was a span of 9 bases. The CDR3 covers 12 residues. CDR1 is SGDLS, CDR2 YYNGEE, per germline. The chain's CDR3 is CASGQSNYGYTF. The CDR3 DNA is TGTGCCAGCGGACAGTCCAACTATGGCTACACCTTC.

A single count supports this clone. In DNA form, the CDR3 reads TGTGCCAGCAGTGAAGGGACCCAAGCTAACTATGGCTACACCTTC. It yields the protein CASSEGTQANYGYTF. The rearrangement joins TRBV2 to TRBJ1-2; D is unresolved. Trimming pared 1 base from V and 0 bases from J, leaving 9 bases between. CDR3 size: 15 residues. Germline CDR1 is SNHLY and CDR2 is FYNNEI.

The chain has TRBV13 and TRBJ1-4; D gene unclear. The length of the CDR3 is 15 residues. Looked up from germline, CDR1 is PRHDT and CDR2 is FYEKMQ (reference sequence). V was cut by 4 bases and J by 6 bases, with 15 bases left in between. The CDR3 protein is CASSSRLAGDEKLFF. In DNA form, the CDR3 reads TGTGCCAGCAGCTCCCGACTAGCGGGAGATGAAAAACTGTTTTTT.

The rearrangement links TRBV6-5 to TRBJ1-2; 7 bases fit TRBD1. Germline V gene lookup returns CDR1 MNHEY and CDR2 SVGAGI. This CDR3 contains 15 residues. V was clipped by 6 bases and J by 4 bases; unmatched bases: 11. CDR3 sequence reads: CASSASGTVFYGYTF. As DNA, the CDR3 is TGTGCCAGCAGCGCCTCCGGGACAGTATTCTATGGCTACACCTTC.

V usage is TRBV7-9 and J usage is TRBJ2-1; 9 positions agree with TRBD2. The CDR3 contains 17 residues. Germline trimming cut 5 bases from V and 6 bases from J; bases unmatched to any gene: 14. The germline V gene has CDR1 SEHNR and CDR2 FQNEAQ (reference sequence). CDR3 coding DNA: TGTGCCAGCAGCCTCGGACTAGCGACGGAGATCGTCAATGAGCAGTTCTTC. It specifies CASSLGLATEIVNEQFF.

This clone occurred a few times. In DNA, the CDR3 is TGCAGCGTTCCTGATCCCACGTCTTTCTATGGCTACACCTTC. Protein: CSVPDPTSFYGYTF. This sequence joins TRBV29-1 and TRBJ1-2; D gene unclear. CDR1 and CDR2 (germline): SQVTM, ANQGSEA. Between the trimmed V and J ends, which lost 5 bases and 4 bases, there was a span of 17 bases. The CDR3 is 14 amino acids.

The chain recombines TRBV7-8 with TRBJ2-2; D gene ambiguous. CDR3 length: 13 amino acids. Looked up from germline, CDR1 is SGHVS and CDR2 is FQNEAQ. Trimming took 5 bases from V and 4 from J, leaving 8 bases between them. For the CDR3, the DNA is TGTGCCAGCAGCGCGAAGGGCACCGGGGAGCTGTTTTTT. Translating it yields CASSAKGTGELFF.

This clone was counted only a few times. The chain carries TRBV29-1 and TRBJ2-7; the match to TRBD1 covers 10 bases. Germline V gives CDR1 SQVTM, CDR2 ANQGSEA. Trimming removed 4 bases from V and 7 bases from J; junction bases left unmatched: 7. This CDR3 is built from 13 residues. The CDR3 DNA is TGCAGCGTTGGAGGGACAGGGGCTGAAGAGCAGTACTTC. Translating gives CSVGGTGAEEQYF.

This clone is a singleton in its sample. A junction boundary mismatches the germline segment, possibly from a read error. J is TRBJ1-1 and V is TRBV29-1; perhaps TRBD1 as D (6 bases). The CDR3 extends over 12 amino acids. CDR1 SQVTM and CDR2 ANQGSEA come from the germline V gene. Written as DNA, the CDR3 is TGCAGCGCTAAAGACAGGAACCCTGAAGCTTTCTTT. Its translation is CSAKDRNPEAFF.

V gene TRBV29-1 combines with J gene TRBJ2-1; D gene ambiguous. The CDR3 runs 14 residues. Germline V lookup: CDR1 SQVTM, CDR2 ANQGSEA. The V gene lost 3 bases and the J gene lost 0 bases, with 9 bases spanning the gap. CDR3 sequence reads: CSVDPLSSYNEQFF. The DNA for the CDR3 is TGCAGCGTTGATCCACTGAGCTCCTACAATGAGCAGTTCTTC.

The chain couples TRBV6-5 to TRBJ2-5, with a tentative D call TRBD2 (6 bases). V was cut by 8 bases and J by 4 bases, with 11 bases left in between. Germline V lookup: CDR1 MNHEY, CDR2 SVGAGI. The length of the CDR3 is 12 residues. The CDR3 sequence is CASGTSSETQYF. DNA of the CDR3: TGTGCCAGCGGCACTAGCTCAGAGACCCAGTACTTC.

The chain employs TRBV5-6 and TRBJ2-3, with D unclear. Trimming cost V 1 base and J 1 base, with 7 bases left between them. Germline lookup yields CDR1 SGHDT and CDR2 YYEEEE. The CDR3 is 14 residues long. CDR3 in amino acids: CASSLTVGTDTQYF. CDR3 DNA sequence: TGTGCCAGCAGCTTGACAGTCGGCACAGATACGCAGTATTTT. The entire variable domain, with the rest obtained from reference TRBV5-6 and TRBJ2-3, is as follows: DAGVTQSPTHLIKTRGQQVTLRCSPKSGHDTVSWYQQALGQGPQFIFQYYEEEERQRGNFPDRFSGHQFPNYSSELNVNALLLGDSALYLCASSLTVGTDTQYFGPGTRLTVL.

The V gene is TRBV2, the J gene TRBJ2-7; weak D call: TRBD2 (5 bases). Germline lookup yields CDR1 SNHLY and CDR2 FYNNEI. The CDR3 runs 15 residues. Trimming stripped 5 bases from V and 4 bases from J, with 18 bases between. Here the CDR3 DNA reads TGTGCCAGCAGTATGGATCCGGGATTCTCTTACGAGCAGTACTTC. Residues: CASSMDPGFSYEQYF.

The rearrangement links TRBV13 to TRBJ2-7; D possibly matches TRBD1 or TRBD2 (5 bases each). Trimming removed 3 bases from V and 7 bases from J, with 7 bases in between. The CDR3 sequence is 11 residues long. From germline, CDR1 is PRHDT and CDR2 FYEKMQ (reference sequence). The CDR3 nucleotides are TGTGCCAGCAGCTTGGGACGGGAGCAGTACTTC. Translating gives CASSLGREQYF.

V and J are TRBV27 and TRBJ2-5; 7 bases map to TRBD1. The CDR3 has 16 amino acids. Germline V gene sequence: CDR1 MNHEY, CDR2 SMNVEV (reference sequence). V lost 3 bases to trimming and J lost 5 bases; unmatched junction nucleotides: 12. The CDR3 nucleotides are TGTGCCAGCAGTTTTTCGGGACAGACATTGGGGGAGACCCAGTACTTC. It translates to CASSFSGQTLGETQYF.